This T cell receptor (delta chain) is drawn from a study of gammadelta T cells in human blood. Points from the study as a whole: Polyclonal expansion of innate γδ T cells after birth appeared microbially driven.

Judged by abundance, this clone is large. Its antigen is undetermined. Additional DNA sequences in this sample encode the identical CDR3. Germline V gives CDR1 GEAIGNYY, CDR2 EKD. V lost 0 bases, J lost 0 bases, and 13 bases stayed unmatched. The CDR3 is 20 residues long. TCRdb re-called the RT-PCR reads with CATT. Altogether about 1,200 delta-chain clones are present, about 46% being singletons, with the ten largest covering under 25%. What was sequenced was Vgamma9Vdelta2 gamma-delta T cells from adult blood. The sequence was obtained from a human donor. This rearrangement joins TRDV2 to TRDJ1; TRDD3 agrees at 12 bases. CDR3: CACDTVRTGGYKLYTDKLIF. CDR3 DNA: TGTGCCTGTGACACCGTGCGTACTGGGGGATACAAGCTGTACACCGATAAACTCATCTTT.